A single sample is the source of the 30 T cell receptor beta chains below, sequenced in a study of shared clonotypes between healthy human individuals. Method: immunoSEQ multiplex PCR; TCRdb's copy keeps in-frame clones and lacks some. The top ten clones hold about 0.11% of a sample with under 700,000 clones, around 96% of them seen once. CD8 cells classed as naive were CD45RO-negative and positively selected for CCR7, excluding terminally differentiated effector memory CD45RA+ cells. Material: naive CD8+ T cells sorted from blood. The receptor set was obtained from a woman younger than 45 in good health.

The chain joins TRBV13 to TRBJ1-5; D remains ambiguous. Germline CDR1 is PRHDT and CDR2 is FYEKMQ (reference sequence). This CDR3 spans 15 amino acids. Trimming cost V 2 bases and J 2 bases, with 10 bases left between them. In DNA form, the CDR3 reads TGTGCCAGCAGCTTACGGGGTAGAGGCAATCAGCCCCAGCATTTT. Its translation: CASSLRGRGNQPQHF.

Concerning this clone: In the same sample, other DNA sequences code for this CDR3. V usage is TRBV11-2 and J usage is TRBJ1-6, with D unresolved. The CDR3 is made up of 11 amino acids. The V gene lost 3 bases and the J gene lost 9 bases, with 3 bases spanning the gap. Germline V gene data show CDR1 as SGHAT and CDR2 as FQNNGV. CDR3 sequence (DNA): TGTGCCAGCAGCTTTGGTTCACCCCTCCACTTT. Its protein product is CASSFGSPLHF.

The chain has TRBV4-1 and TRBJ1-5; D is possibly TRBD1 (5 bases). Trimming shortened V by 4 bases and J by 2 bases, and 15 bases separated the two germline ends. This CDR3 has 16 residues. Germline V gene sequence: CDR1 MGHRA, CDR2 YSYEKL. The CDR3 loop reads CASSPEGQTRNQPQHF. CDR3 DNA: TGCGCCAGCAGCCCGGAGGGGCAGACCCGCAATCAGCCCCAGCATTTT.

CDR3 loop: CASTQQGLPEQYF. The CDR3 DNA sequence: TGTGCCAGCACGCAACAGGGGCTCCCCGAGCAGTACTTC. The V and J genes are TRBV28 and TRBJ2-7; 7 nucleotides align to TRBD1. Germline CDR1 reads MDHEN; CDR2 reads SYDVKM. Germline trimming cut 7 bases from V and 6 bases from J; bases unmatched to any gene: 9. CDR3 length: 13 residues.

J is TRBJ2-3 and V is TRBV7-2; the match to TRBD2 covers 10 bases. The CDR3 spans 15 residues. Trimming removed 2 bases from V and 4 bases from J; junction bases left unmatched: 3. Germline CDR1 is SGHTA and CDR2 is FQGNSA. The CDR3 DNA is TGTGCCAGCAGCTTACTAGCGGGAGTCCCAGATACGCAGTATTTT. Amino acids: CASSLLAGVPDTQYF.

The CDR3: CASSYFSEQYF. CDR3 coding DNA: TGTGCCAGCAGCTATTTTTCCGAGCAGTACTTC. The chain has TRBV28 and TRBJ2-7, with D unresolved. This CDR3 is 11 amino acids long. Germline lookup yields CDR1 MDHEN and CDR2 SYDVKM. V lost 6 bases to trimming and J lost 6 bases, with 9 bases between them.

This chain joins TRBV27 and TRBJ1-1; D not certain. The CDR3 sequence is 12 residues long. V lost 4 bases to trimming and J lost 4 bases, with 7 bases between them. The germline V gene encodes CDR1 MNHEY and CDR2 SMNVEV (reference sequence). CDR3 nucleotides: TGTGCCAGCAGTTCGATCGGCACTGAAGCTTTCTTT. Encoded protein: CASSSIGTEAFF.

V usage is TRBV4-1 and J usage is TRBJ1-5; no definite D call. This CDR3 has 16 amino acids. The germline V gene has CDR1 MGHRA and CDR2 YSYEKL. The V end was cut by 1 base, the J end by 7 bases, with 17 bases between. The CDR3 protein is CASSQVGGPRGQPQHF. The CDR3, as DNA: TGCGCCAGCAGCCAAGTTGGTGGGCCTAGAGGCCAGCCCCAGCATTTT.

The V call is TRBV5-6, the J call TRBJ2-5; D unclear. Between the trimmed V and J ends, which lost 0 bases and 2 bases, there was a span of 8 bases. Germline lookup yields CDR1 SGHDT and CDR2 YYEEEE. The CDR3 contains 14 residues. The CDR3 DNA sequence: TGTGCCAGCAGCTTGGGGATCACGCAAGAGACCCAGTACTTC. Its translation is CASSLGITQETQYF.

The chain employs TRBV10-3 and TRBJ1-4, with 9 bases identical to TRBD1. There are 19 residues in the CDR3. Germline CDR1 and CDR2: ENHRY and SYGVKD. V shed 0 bases and J 3 bases; nucleotides not matched to a gene: 11. In DNA form, the CDR3 reads TGTGCCATCAGTGAGTCGTTTTTGAGGACAGGGGACCCTAATGAAAAACTGTTTTTT. Residues: CAISESFLRTGDPNEKLFF.

The V gene is TRBV9, the J gene TRBJ2-7; the D is unclear. V was shortened by 0 bases and J by 5 bases, with 12 bases between the two germline ends. This CDR3 has 14 residues. The germline V gene encodes CDR1 SGDLS and CDR2 YYNGEE. CDR3: CASSVAARDDEQYF. The CDR3 region has the DNA TGTGCCAGCAGCGTAGCTGCGCGTGACGACGAGCAGTACTTC.

V gene TRBV4-1 combines with J gene TRBJ1-6; 7 bases fit TRBD1. V trimming: 4 bases; J trimming: 7 bases; junction bases outside the gene matches: 7. Germline lookup yields CDR1 MGHRA and CDR2 YSYEKL. The length of the CDR3 is 15 residues. CDR3 sequence reads: CASSRGQFTNSPLHF. CDR3 nucleotide sequence: TGCGCCAGCAGCCGGGGACAGTTTACGAATTCACCCCTCCACTTT.

This sequence joins TRBV19 and TRBJ2-7; D gene uncertain. CDR1 LNHDA and CDR2 SQIVND come from the germline V gene (reference sequence). This CDR3 spans 15 amino acids. Trimming stripped 5 bases from V and 5 bases from J, with 19 bases between. The CDR3 region is CASSWRMWPGHEQYF. CDR3 coding DNA: TGTGCCAGTAGTTGGCGGATGTGGCCCGGCCACGAGCAGTACTTC.

CDR3 bases: TGTGCCAGCAGTTCGCCGTCCAGGGGGCTGACCTACGAGCAGTACTTC. This encodes CASSSPSRGLTYEQYF. The chain carries TRBV28 and TRBJ2-7; 8 nucleotides agree with TRBD1. This CDR3 region has 16 residues. CDR1 MDHEN and CDR2 SYDVKM come from the germline V gene. With 4 bases clipped from V and 2 bases from J, the junction kept 10 bases outside the gene matches.

J is TRBJ2-1 and V is TRBV7-9; D remains unclear. Germline V gene sequence: CDR1 SEHNR, CDR2 FQNEAQ (reference sequence). V lost 5 bases to trimming and J lost 6 bases, with 11 bases between them. The length of the CDR3 is 13 residues. The CDR3 nucleotides are TGTGCCAGCAGCGGTTTAGGGTTCAATGAGCAGTTCTTC. Protein product: CASSGLGFNEQFF.

This CDR3 is CASSYFGPGTGTDTQYF. The CDR3 DNA is TGTGCCAGCAGTTATTTTGGACCCGGGACAGGCACAGATACGCAGTATTTT. This chain connects TRBV27 to TRBJ2-3, with 7 bases fitting TRBD1. The germline CDR1 and CDR2 sequences are MNHEY and SMNVEV (reference sequence). The length of the CDR3 is 17 residues. The junction had 11 bases not matched to a gene; V was cut back by 4 bases and J by 1 base.

This chain connects TRBV13 to TRBJ2-7, with TRBD1 matching over 12 bases. The ends lost 4 bases at V and 3 bases at J; junction bases unmatched: 7. Looked up from germline, CDR1 is PRHDT and CDR2 is FYEKMQ (reference sequence). The CDR3 is 16 amino acids. CDR3 nucleotide sequence: TGTGCCAGCAGCTACGCCGGGACAGGGGGCTTCTACGAGCAGTACTTC. This codes for CASSYAGTGGFYEQYF.

The chain joins TRBV5-4 to TRBJ2-2; D tentatively reads TRBD1 or TRBD2 (5 bases each). The CDR3 contains 13 residues. The ends were cut back, 1 base at V and 8 bases at J, with 9 bases in the middle. Germline values: CDR1 SGHNT, CDR2 YYREEE (reference sequence). The CDR3 sequence: CASSLWGSGELFF. CDR3 sequence (DNA): TGTGCCAGCAGCTTGTGGGGGTCGGGGGAGCTGTTTTTT.

The genes are TRBV4-1 and TRBJ2-1, with D possibly matching TRBD1 (6 bases). Per germline, CDR1 MGHRA and CDR2 YSYEKL. V gave up 3 bases and J gave up 4 bases, with 7 bases separating them. This CDR3 is 13 amino acids long. CDR3 in DNA: TGCGCCAGCAGCCATAGGGGGTACAATGAGCAGTTCTTC. Residues: CASSHRGYNEQFF.

The CDR3 bases are TGTGCCAGCAGTGCTACTAGCGGCCACAATGAGCAGTTCTTC. This gives the protein CASSATSGHNEQFF. The V and J genes are TRBV27 and TRBJ2-1; 8 nucleotides agree with TRBD2. This CDR3 contains 14 residues. Trimming took 5 bases from V and 5 from J; bases not matched to a gene: 5. Germline V gene data show CDR1 as MNHEY and CDR2 as SMNVEV (reference sequence).

The rearrangement joins TRBV19 to TRBJ1-4, with 8 bases identical to TRBD1. This CDR3 contains 13 residues. Germline V CDR1 and CDR2: LNHDA, SQIVND (reference sequence). Unmatched junction bases numbered 5, after V lost 7 bases and J lost 7 bases. CDR3 sequence: CASKDREVEKLFF. Written as DNA, the CDR3 is TGTGCCAGTAAGGACAGGGAAGTTGAAAAACTGTTTTTT.

The chain joins TRBV4-1 to TRBJ1-1; D not certain. With 1 base removed from V and 0 bases from J, the gap between germline ends came to 9 bases. The CDR3 covers 15 residues. CDR1 is MGHRA and CDR2 is YSYEKL in the germline V gene. CDR3 residues: CASSQGPSMNTEAFF. The CDR3, as DNA: TGCGCCAGCAGCCAAGGGCCAAGCATGAACACTGAAGCTTTCTTT.

The chain links TRBV6-4 to TRBJ2-1, with 10 bases aligning to TRBD1. There are 15 residues in the CDR3. In germline, CDR1 is MRHNA, CDR2 SNTAGT. With 6 bases clipped from V and 5 bases from J, the junction kept 7 bases outside the gene matches. CDR3 sequence: CASRADRGLNNEQFF. DNA for the CDR3: TGTGCCAGCAGGGCCGACAGGGGGCTTAACAATGAGCAGTTCTTC.

V gene TRBV4-1 combines with J gene TRBJ1-1; D is possibly TRBD1 (6 bases). The V gene lost 1 base and the J gene lost 8 bases, with 14 bases spanning the gap. This CDR3 spans 14 amino acids. In germline, CDR1 is MGHRA, CDR2 YSYEKL. The CDR3 DNA reads as TGCGCCAGCAGCCAAGGGGGGCAGGGGCGGGAAGCTTTCTTT. It encodes CASSQGGQGREAFF.

In DNA form, the CDR3 reads TGTGCCAGCAGCCTGGGACACCCGGACGAGCAGTACTTC. This sequence encodes CASSLGHPDEQYF. This sequence joins TRBV28 and TRBJ2-7; possible D gene TRBD1, 6 bases. Germline CDR1 MDHEN, CDR2 SYDVKM. The CDR3 covers 13 residues. The V gene lost 6 bases and the J gene lost 5 bases, with 14 bases spanning the gap.

The V gene is TRBV27, the J gene TRBJ2-7; weak D call: TRBD1 (6 bases). V was clipped by 2 bases and J by 3 bases, with 11 bases between them. The CDR3 is 14 amino acids. The germline V gene encodes CDR1 MNHEY and CDR2 SMNVEV (reference sequence). The CDR3 sequence: CASSLIRGGYEQYF. CDR3 sequence (DNA): TGTGCCAGCAGTTTAATCCGAGGGGGCTACGAGCAGTACTTC.

The chain has TRBV7-6 and TRBJ2-7, with D uncertain. This CDR3 spans 14 amino acids. CDR1 SGHVS and CDR2 FNYEAQ come from the germline V gene. V dropped 3 bases and J dropped 2 bases, with 11 bases sitting between them. This CDR3 is CASSLGYGPYEQYF. The CDR3 nucleotides are TGTGCCAGCAGCTTGGGGTACGGTCCCTACGAGCAGTACTTC.

The rearrangement links TRBV19 to TRBJ2-2, with D unclear. Germline CDR1 LNHDA, CDR2 SQIVND (reference sequence). Trimming left V 6 bases short and J 1 base short, with 6 bases between. This CDR3 is built from 13 residues. The DNA for the CDR3 is TGTGCCAGTAGCCCGGAGAACACCGGGGAGCTGTTTTTT. Its translation is CASSPENTGELFF.

The chain is built from TRBV7-9 and TRBJ2-7; 8 positions match TRBD2. Germline lookup yields CDR1 SEHNR and CDR2 FQNEAQ (reference sequence). This CDR3 is built from 14 residues. Trimming at V came to 2 bases and at J to 4 bases, leaving 4 bases not matched to a gene. The CDR3 protein is CASSLPGLVYEQYF. CDR3 sequence (DNA): TGTGCCAGCAGCTTACCGGGACTAGTATACGAGCAGTACTTC. The entire variable domain, with the rest obtained from reference TRBV7-9 and TRBJ2-7, is as follows: DTGVSQNPRHKITKRGQNVTFRCDPISEHNRLYWYRQTLGQGPEFLTYFQNEAQLEKSRLLSDRFSAERPKGSFSTLEIQRTEQGDSAMYLCASSLPGLVYEQYFGPGTRLTVT.

CDR3 nucleotide sequence: TGTGCCAGCAGCTTAGTTGCGGAGGTTTACAATGAGCAGTTCTTC. This translates into CASSLVAEVYNEQFF. This rearrangement joins TRBV7-2 to TRBJ2-1; maybe TRBD2 (5 bases). Deletions cut 1 base from V and 4 bases from J, with 11 bases between. CDR3 size: 15 residues. CDR1 is SGHTA and CDR2 is FQGNSA in the germline V gene.